The sample holds a few counts of the clone carrying this T cell receptor beta chain. Its specificity is not known. The V and J ends lost 3 bases and 7 bases respectively, with 7 bases between them. Germline lookup yields CDR1 KGHSH and CDR2 LQKENI. The CDR3 consists of 11 residues. This specimen belongs to a study of T cells in Graves' hyperthyroidism and ophthalmopathy. RNA transcripts were the template for amplifying TCR beta CDR3 regions. The HTBI set primed first-round TCR CDR3 RT-PCR. TCRdb called the multiplex PCR reads again in MiXCR, with one record for every CDR3 protein. Of fewer than 750,000 distinct CDR3 sequences listed, roughly 14% are singletons. Regarding the study as a whole: Most thyroid clonotypes expanded above 0.001 were also detected in blood.

Uncontrolled infections, other autoimmune diseases, pregnancy or lactation led to exclusion of patients. The gene calls are TRBV18 and TRBJ2-7; D is uncertain. This TCR was sampled from a woman aged 40 to 50 with Graves' ophthalmopathy. The material sequenced was blood. The CDR3 reads CASSPQTEQYF. The CDR3 DNA follows: TGTGCCAGCTCACCCCAAACTGAGCAGTACTTC.